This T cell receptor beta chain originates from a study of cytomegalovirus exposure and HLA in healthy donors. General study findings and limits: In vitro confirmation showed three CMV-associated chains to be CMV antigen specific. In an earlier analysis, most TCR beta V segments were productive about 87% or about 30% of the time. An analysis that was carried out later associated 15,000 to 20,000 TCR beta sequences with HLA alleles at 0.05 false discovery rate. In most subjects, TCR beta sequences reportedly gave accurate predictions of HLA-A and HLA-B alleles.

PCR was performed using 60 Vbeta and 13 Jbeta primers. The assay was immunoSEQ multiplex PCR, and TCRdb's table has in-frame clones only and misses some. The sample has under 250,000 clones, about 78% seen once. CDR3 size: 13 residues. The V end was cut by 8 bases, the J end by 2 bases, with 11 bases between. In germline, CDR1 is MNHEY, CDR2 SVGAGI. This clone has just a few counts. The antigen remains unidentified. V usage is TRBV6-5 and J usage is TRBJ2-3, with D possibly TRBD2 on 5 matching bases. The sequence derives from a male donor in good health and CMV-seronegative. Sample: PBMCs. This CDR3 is CASWKRHTDTQYF. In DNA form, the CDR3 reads TGTGCCAGCTGGAAGCGGCACACAGATACGCAGTATTTT.